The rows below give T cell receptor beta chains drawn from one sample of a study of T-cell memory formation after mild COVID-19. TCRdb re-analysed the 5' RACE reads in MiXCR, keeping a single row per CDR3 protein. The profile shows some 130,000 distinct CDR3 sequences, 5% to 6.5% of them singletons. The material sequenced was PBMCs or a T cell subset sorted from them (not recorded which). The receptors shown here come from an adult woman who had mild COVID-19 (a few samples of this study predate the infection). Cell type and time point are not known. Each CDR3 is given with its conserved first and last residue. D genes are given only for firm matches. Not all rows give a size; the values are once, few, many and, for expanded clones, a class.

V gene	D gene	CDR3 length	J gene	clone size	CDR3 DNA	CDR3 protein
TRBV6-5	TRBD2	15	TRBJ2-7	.	TGTGCCAGCAGTTATGAGCGGGGCTTGGCGTACGAGCAGTACTTC	CASSYERGLAYEQYF
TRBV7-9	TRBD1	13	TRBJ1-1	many	TGTGCCAGCACCTCGACAGGGGGCACTGAAGCTTTCTTT	CASTSTGGTEAFF
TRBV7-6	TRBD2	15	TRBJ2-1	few	TGTGCCAGCAGCCCTGGACTAGCGATCTACAATGAGCAGTTCTTC	CASSPGLAIYNEQFF
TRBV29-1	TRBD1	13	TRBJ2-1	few	TGCAGCGTTGTCCGGACAGGGTTCGATGAGCAGTTCTTC	CSVVRTGFDEQFF
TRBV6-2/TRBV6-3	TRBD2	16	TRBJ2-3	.	TGTGCCAGCAAGAGGGGGGGGGGACTAGCGACAGATACGCAGTATTTT	CASKRGGGLATDTQYF
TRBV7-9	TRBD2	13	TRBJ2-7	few	TGTGCCAGCAGGAATAGCGGGAGCTACGAGCAGTACTTC	CASRNSGSYEQYF
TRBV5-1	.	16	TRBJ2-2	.	TGCGCCAGCAGCTCACCGACTGGAACGAACACCGGGGAGCTGTTTTTT	CASSSPTGTNTGELFF
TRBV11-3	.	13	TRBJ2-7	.	TGTGCCAGCAGCTTTTCCTATAGAGGCGAGCAGTACTTC	CASSFSYRGEQYF
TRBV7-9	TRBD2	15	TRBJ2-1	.	TGTGCCAGCAGCTTCAAGGGAGGGGAAGACAATGAGCAGTTCTTC	CASSFKGGEDNEQFF
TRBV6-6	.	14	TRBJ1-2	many	TGTGCCAGCAGTTACTCGAAGCTGGGGGTCCCTTACACCTTC	CASSYSKLGVPYTF
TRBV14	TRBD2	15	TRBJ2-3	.	TGTGCCAGCGCGCCAACAATTCGCGGGAGAGATACGCAGTATTTT	CASAPTIRGRDTQYF
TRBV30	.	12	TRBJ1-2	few	TGTGCCTGGAGTGCCGGAATCTATGGCTACACCTTC	CAWSAGIYGYTF
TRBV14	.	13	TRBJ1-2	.	TGTGCCAGCAGCCAACGCGCACATGATGGCTACACCTTC	CASSQRAHDGYTF
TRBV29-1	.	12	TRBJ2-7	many	TGCAGCGTTGGTGGCCACTTGGGGGAGCAGTACTTC	CSVGGHLGEQYF
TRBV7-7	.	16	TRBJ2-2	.	TGTGCCAGCAGCCCCCGTCAGAGTCTAGGAGGCGGGGAGCTGTTTTTT	CASSPRQSLGGGELFF